This T cell receptor (beta chain) was documented in a study of blood T cell repertoires in COVID-19. About the research overall: Researchers got acute and convalescent COVID-19 samples from the United States, Italy and Spain.

Germline V gene sequence: CDR1 KGHSH, CDR2 LQKENI. This CDR3 has 14 amino acids. Trimming took off 3 bases at V and 7 bases at J, with 16 bases between the two ends. Some clones are missing from TCRdb's copy, which holds only in-frame ones; the method was immunoSEQ multiplex PCR. The table includes about 330,000 clones, 70% to 90% detected once. V gene TRBV18 combines with J gene TRBJ2-7; D may be TRBD2 (6 bases). Input material: peripheral blood. This clonotype was sampled from a human donor in a cohort sampled during active COVID-19. CDR3 bases: TGTGCCAGCTCACCGGGACTGACCTTTCGGGAGCAGTACTTC. It yields the protein CASSPGLTFREQYF.